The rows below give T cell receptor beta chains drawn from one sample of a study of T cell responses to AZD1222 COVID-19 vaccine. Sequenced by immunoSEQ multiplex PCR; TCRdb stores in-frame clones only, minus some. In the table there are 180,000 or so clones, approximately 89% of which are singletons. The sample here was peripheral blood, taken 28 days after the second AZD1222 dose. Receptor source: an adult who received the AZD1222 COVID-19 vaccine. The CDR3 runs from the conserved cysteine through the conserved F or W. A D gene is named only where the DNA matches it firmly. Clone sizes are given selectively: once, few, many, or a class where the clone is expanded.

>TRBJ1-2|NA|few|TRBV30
TGTGCCTGGAGTGTACTAGGGGAGGATGGCTACACCTTC
CAWSVLGEDGYTF
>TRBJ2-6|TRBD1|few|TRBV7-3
TGTGCCAGCAGCCCGACCGGGACAGGCTCTGGGGCCAACGTCCTGACTTTC
CASSPTGTGSGANVLTF
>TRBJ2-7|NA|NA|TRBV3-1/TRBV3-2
TGTGCCAGCAGCCAAGAGGAAAAGGGGGCCTACGAGCAGTACTTC
CASSQEEKGAYEQYF
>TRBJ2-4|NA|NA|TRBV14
TGTGCCAGCAGCCAAGGGCCAGGCAATCAGTACTTC
CASSQGPGNQYF
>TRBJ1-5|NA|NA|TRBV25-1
TGTGCCAGCAGTGGAAACAGGGCAGGTCAGCCCCAGCATTTT
CASSGNRAGQPQHF
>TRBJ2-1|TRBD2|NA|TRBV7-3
TGTGCCAGCAGCTTCCGACCAACTAGCGGGGTTAGGAATGAGCAGTTCTTC
CASSFRPTSGVRNEQFF
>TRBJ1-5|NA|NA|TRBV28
TGTGCCAGCACCCTGGCCGGGTCATTCAATCAGCCCCAGCATTTT
CASTLAGSFNQPQHF
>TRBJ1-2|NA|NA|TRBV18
TGTGCCAGCTCAGAACGGGGACGCGGAGATGGCTACACCTTC
CASSERGRGDGYTF
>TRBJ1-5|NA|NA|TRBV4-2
TGTGCCAGCAGCCAAGATAAGGGTCAGCCCCAGCATTTT
CASSQDKGQPQHF
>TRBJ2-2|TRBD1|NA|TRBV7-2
TGTGCCAGCAGCTTACGGAGACAGGGCTTAGACGGGGAGCTGTTTTTT
CASSLRRQGLDGELFF
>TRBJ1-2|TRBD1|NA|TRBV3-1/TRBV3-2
TGTGCCAGCAGCCAGGGACAGGGGGCTTACTATGGCTACACCTTC
CASSQGQGAYYGYTF
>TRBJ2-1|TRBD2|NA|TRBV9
TGTGCCAGCAGCGTCCAAACTAGCGGGTGGGGCTCCTACAATGAGCAGTTCTTC
CASSVQTSGWGSYNEQFF
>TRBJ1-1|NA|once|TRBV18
TGTGCCAGCTCTAACGGGCGGGAGCGTTTGAACACTGAAGCTTTCTTT
CASSNGRERLNTEAFF
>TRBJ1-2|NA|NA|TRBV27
TGTGCCAGCAGTTCCCCCATGAGGGGCTATGGCTACACCTTC
CASSSPMRGYGYTF
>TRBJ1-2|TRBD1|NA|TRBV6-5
TGTGCCAGCAGATCCCAACAGGGGCCTCGGGGCTACACCTTC
CASRSQQGPRGYTF
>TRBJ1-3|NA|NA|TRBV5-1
TGCGCCAGCAGCTTGTCCGTTAACTCTGGAAACACCATATATTTT
CASSLSVNSGNTIYF
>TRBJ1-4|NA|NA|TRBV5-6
TGTGCCAGCAGCTTGCAGGGGTCTAATGAAAAACTGTTTTTT
CASSLQGSNEKLFF
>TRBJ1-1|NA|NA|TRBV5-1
TGCGCCAGCAGTAGGGTGGGGACTGAAGCTTTCTTT
CASSRVGTEAFF
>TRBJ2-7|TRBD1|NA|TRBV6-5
TGTGCCAGCAGCAGGACGGGACAGCCCCCCTACGAGCAGTACTTC
CASSRTGQPPYEQYF
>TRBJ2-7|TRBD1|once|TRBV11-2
TGTGCCAGCAGCGAACAGGGGGCTAACGAGCAGTACTTC
CASSEQGANEQYF
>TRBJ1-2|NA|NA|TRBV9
TGTGCCAGCAGTCTTGGGGGTGGTGGCTACACCTTC
CASSLGGGGYTF
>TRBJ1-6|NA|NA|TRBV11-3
TGTGCCAGCAGCCTCCACGGGGATTCACCCCTCCACTTT
CASSLHGDSPLHF
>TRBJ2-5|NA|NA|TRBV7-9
TGTGCCACCCAACCAGGCGGATTCGAGACCCAGTACTTC
CATQPGGFETQYF
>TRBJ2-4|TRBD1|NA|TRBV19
TGTGCCAGTAGGGACAGGGGGTCCGCCAAAAACATTCAGTACTTC
CASRDRGSAKNIQYF
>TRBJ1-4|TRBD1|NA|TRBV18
TGTGCCAGCTCAACTTTGGGACAGGCCGATGAAAAACTGTTTTTT
CASSTLGQADEKLFF
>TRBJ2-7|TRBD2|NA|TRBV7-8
TGTGCCAGCAGCTTAGGAGGCGGACTAGCGGGAGGGCTACGTAGCTCCTACGAGCAGTACTTC
CASSLGGGLAGGLRSSYEQYF
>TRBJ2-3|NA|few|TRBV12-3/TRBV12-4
TGTGCCAGCAGTTTTGGCACAGATACGCAGTATTTT
CASSFGTDTQYF
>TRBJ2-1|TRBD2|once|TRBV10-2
TGCGCCACCAGGGGACTAGCGGGGCACAATGAGCAGTTCTTC
CATRGLAGHNEQFF
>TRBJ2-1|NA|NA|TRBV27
TGTGCCAGCAGTTTATCCTACAGGGCGGATGAGCAGTTCTTC
CASSLSYRADEQFF
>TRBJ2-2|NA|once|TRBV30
TGTGCCTCCGGGGGGCTAGCCAACACCGGGGAGCTGTTTTTT
CASGGLANTGELFF
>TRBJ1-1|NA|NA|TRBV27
TGTGCCAGCAGTTTCTTGTCTGGCAGCGCTGAAGCTTTCTTT
CASSFLSGSAEAFF
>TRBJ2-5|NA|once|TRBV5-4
TGTGCCAGCAGCTCGACTAACTACGGGACTCCCCAAGAGACCCAGTACTTC
CASSSTNYGTPQETQYF
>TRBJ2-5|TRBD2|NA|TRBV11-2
TGTGCCAGCAGCCCGGTGGCGGTTAGCGGGAGCTGGGAGACCCAGTACTTC
CASSPVAVSGSWETQYF
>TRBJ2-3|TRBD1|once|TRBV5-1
TGCGCCAGCAGCCCGGGACAGGGGAACACAGATACGCAGTATTTT
CASSPGQGNTDTQYF
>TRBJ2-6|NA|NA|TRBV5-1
TGCGCCAGCAGCTTGTCCTACAGGAGCTCTGGGGCCAACGTCCTGACTTTC
CASSLSYRSSGANVLTF
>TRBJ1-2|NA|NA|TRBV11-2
TGTGCCAGCAGCTGGACCGGGACGCCCGAACTGTATGGCTACACCTTC
CASSWTGTPELYGYTF
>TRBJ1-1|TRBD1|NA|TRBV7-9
TGTGCCAGCAGCTTAGGGTCCGGGACAGGTGGCACTGAAGCTTTCTTT
CASSLGSGTGGTEAFF
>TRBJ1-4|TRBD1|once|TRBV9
TGTGCCAGCAGCGCTCGAACCGGGACAGGGTACGGAAAACTGTTTTTT
CASSARTGTGYGKLFF
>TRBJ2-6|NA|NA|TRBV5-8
TGTGCCAGCACACCCTTGCGGTCTGGGGCCAACGTCCTGACTTTC
CASTPLRSGANVLTF
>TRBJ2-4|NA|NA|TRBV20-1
TGCAGTGCTAGTTCGGCAGGCAAAAACATTCAGTACTTC
CSASSAGKNIQYF
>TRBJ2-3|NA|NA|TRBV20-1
TGCAGTGCTAGTCAGAAGACAGATACGCAGTATTTT
CSASQKTDTQYF
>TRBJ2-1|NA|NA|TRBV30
TGTGCCTGGAGTGTAGGGGATGAGCAGTTCTTC
CAWSVGDEQFF
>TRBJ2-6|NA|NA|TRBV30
TGTGCCTGGACCGCGGGGCGGGGAAGGTCTGGGGCCAACGTCCTGACTTTC
CAWTAGRGRSGANVLTF
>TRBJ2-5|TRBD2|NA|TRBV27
TGTGCCAGCAGAGGCGGGGGGGCCAAGACCCAGTACTTC
CASRGGGAKTQYF
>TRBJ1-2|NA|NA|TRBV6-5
TGTGCCAGCAGTTACAGTGCCAGGTCTAACTATGGCTACACCTTC
CASSYSARSNYGYTF
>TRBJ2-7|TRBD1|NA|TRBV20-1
TGCAGTGCCAGTGCTTCCGGGACAGGGGCCTCCTACGAGCAGTACTTC
CSASASGTGASYEQYF
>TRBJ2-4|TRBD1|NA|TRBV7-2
TGTGCCAGCAGCATTCCGGGACAGGGAGACATTCAGTACTTC
CASSIPGQGDIQYF
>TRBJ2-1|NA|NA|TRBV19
TGTGCCAGTAGTATAGTTGGGGGCTATGAGCAGTTCTTC
CASSIVGGYEQFF
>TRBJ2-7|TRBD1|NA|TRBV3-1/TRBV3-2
TGTGCCAGCAGCCAAGATAGGGGACAGGGCTACGAGCAGTACTTC
CASSQDRGQGYEQYF
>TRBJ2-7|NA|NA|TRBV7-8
TGTGCCAGCAGCCCAACAGGGTACGAGCAGTACTTC
CASSPTGYEQYF